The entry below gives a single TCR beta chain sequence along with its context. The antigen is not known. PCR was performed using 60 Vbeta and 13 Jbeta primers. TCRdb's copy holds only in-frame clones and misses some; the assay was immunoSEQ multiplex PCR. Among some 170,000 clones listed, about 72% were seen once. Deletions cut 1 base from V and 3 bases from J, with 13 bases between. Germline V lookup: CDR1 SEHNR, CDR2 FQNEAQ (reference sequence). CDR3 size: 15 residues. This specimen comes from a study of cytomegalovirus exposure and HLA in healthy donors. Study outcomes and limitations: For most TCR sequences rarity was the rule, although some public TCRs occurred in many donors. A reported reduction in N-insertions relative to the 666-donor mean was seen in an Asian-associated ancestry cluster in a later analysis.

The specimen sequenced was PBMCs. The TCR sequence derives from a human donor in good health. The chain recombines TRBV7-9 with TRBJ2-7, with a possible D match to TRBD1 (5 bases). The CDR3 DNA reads TGTGCCAGCAGCTTAGGAGGACAACCGTACTACGAGCAGTACTTC. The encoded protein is CASSLGGQPYYEQYF.